The 4 T cell receptor beta chains in this list originate from one sample, sequenced in a study of Tregs in tolerant kidney transplant recipients. TCRdb's copy holds only in-frame clones and misses some; the assay was immunoSEQ multiplex PCR. Recorded for this sample: about 52,000 clones. The specimen was CD4+ T cells from blood, collected before the transplant. All receptors derive from a human donor who received a combined kidney and bone marrow transplant.

Regarding this clone: The CDR3 end lies 3 residues beyond the end of the read and is filled in from the germline J gene. V gene TRBV7-8 combines with J gene TRBJ1-6, with no clear D. Looked up from germline, CDR1 is SGHVS and CDR2 is FQNEAQ. Trimming removed 0 bases from V and 0 bases from J, with 12 bases in between. The CDR3 is made up of 18 amino acids. The part of the CDR3 DNA that was read is TGTGCCAGCAGCTTAGCGGGCCCCCGAGGCTCCTATAATTCACCC. This gives the protein CASSLAGPRGSYNSP. The CDR3 in its entirety is CASSLAGPRGSYNSPLHF.

To note about this clone: Read coverage stops 3 residues before the CDR3 terminus; the germline J gene supplies the remainder. The chain combines TRBV19 with TRBJ1-5; unclear D gene. Trimming took off 5 bases at V and 3 bases at J, with 11 bases between the two ends. CDR3 length: 14 amino acids. Germline V CDR1 and CDR2: LNHDA, SQIVND (reference sequence). Partial CDR3 DNA: TGTGCCAGTAGTCAACTAATAAACAATCAGCCC. As protein: CASSQLINNQP. The whole CDR3 reads CASSQLINNQPQHF.

Regarding this clone: The observed sequence ends 3 residues before the CDR3 terminus, with the missing tail filled in from the germline J gene. J is TRBJ1-2 and V is TRBV5-4; a possible D gene is TRBD1 (5 bases). Trimming left V 0 bases short and J 0 bases short, with 6 bases between. The CDR3 has 14 amino acids. In germline, CDR1 is SGHNT, CDR2 YYREEE (reference sequence). The CDR3 protein is CASSLGGPNYGYTF. CDR3 bases read: TGTGCCAGCAGCTTGGGGGGCCCTAACTATGGC.

About this clone: The read gets to within 3 residues of the CDR3 end, and the germline J gene fills in the rest. J is TRBJ1-1 and V is TRBV5-6, with a weak D call TRBD1 (5 bases). Germline CDR1 is SGHDT and CDR2 is YYEEEE. V lost 4 bases, J lost 0 bases, and 10 bases lay in between. The CDR3 spans 14 residues. The CDR3 bases that were read are TGTGCCAGCAGCCGCAGGGTAATGAACACTGAA. Encoded protein: CASSRRVMNTE. In full, the CDR3 is CASSRRVMNTEAFF.